Shown below are 30 T cell receptor beta chains from a single sample sequenced in a study of OX40 agonist ivuxolimab in advanced cancers. TCRdb's table, derived via immunoSEQ multiplex PCR, lists solely in-frame clones and lacks some. The table includes approximately 80,000 clones, 90% to 95% detected once. The sample consisted of CD4+ or CD8+ T cells sorted from blood, taken in a trial of the OX40 agonist ivuxolimab. These receptors came from an adult with an advanced solid tumor such as melanoma, head and neck, liver or kidney cancer.

CDR3 loop: CASSSYRVPHQPQHF. CDR3 sequence (DNA): TGTGCCAGCAGTTCCTACAGGGTCCCGCATCAGCCCCAGCATTTT. V and J are TRBV27 and TRBJ1-5; the D gene is possibly TRBD1 (6 bases). From germline, CDR1 is MNHEY and CDR2 SMNVEV (reference sequence). The CDR3 contains 15 residues. The V and J ends lost 4 bases and 5 bases respectively, with 15 bases between them.

The gene calls are TRBV5-6 and TRBJ2-1; 10 bases line up with TRBD2. Trimming at V came to 6 bases and at J to 6 bases, leaving 12 bases not matched to a gene. From germline, CDR1 is SGHDT and CDR2 YYEEEE. The CDR3 is 16 amino acids. The CDR3 is CASNSLAGQQINEQFF. CDR3 coding DNA: TGTGCCAGCAACTCACTAGCGGGACAACAGATCAATGAGCAGTTCTTC.

The V and J genes are TRBV7-3 and TRBJ1-3, with 9 bases that match TRBD1. CDR3 length: 15 residues. The V segment lost 5 bases and the J segment 1 base; nucleotides outside the gene matches: 3. CDR1 is SGHTA, CDR2 FQGTGA, per germline. CDR3 DNA: TGTGCCAGCAGCCCCGGGACAGGGTCTGGAAACACCATATATTTT. Its protein is CASSPGTGSGNTIYF.

This CDR3 is CASSPGGGNYGYTF. Here the CDR3 DNA reads TGTGCCAGCAGCCCCGGAGGAGGGAACTATGGCTACACCTTC. V is TRBV6-4 and J is TRBJ1-2; D ambiguous. The CDR3 has 14 amino acids. The germline V and J ends were trimmed by 6 bases and 2 bases, with 13 bases remaining between them. In germline, CDR1 is MRHNA, CDR2 SNTAGT.

The rearrangement joins TRBV7-3 to TRBJ2-1; a possible D gene is TRBD2 (6 bases). CDR1 and CDR2 (germline): SGHTA, FQGTGA. V lost 1 base and J lost 0, with 19 bases in between. The CDR3 loop spans 19 amino acids. The chain's CDR3 is CASSLNGGPRWSSYNEQFF. The CDR3, as DNA: TGTGCCAGCAGCTTAAATGGAGGGCCGAGGTGGAGCTCCTACAATGAGCAGTTCTTC.

V is TRBV7-9 and J is TRBJ2-7; 15 bases fit TRBD2. The CDR3 runs 18 residues. V was clipped by 1 base and J by 3 bases; unmatched bases: 7. Germline loops: CDR1 SEHNR, CDR2 FQNEAQ (reference sequence). CDR3 residues: CASSLVLGLAGGNYEQYF. The CDR3 DNA is TGTGCCAGCAGCTTAGTTTTGGGACTAGCGGGGGGTAACTACGAGCAGTACTTC. The complete variable domain, with remaining parts taken from reference TRBV7-9 and TRBJ2-7, reads DTGVSQNPRHKITKRGQNVTFRCDPISEHNRLYWYRQTLGQGPEFLTYFQNEAQLEKSRLLSDRFSAERPKGSFSTLEIQRTEQGDSAMYLCASSLVLGLAGGNYEQYFGPGTRLTVT.

The chain is built from TRBV7-6 and TRBJ1-1, with a possible D match to TRBD1 (5 bases). The CDR3 is 13 amino acids. The V end was cut by 6 bases, the J end by 3 bases, with 11 bases between. Germline V gene data show CDR1 as SGHVS and CDR2 as FNYEAQ. The CDR3 protein is CASRPPGHTEAFF. The CDR3 DNA reads as TGTGCCAGCAGACCGCCAGGGCACACTGAAGCTTTCTTT.

The chain recombines TRBV7-2 with TRBJ1-3; no clear D gene. Germline values: CDR1 SGHTA, CDR2 FQGNSA. CDR3 length: 13 residues. The V end was cut by 11 bases, the J end by 0 bases, with 11 bases between. CDR3 bases: TGTGCCTGGGAGGTCTCCTCTGGAAACACCATATATTTT. This gives the protein CAWEVSSGNTIYF. Full variable domain (outside the CDR3, taken from reference TRBV7-2 and TRBJ1-3): GAGVSQSPSNKVTEKGKDVELRCDPISGHTALYWYRQSLGQGLEFLIYFQGNSAPDKSGLPSDRFSAERTGGSVSTLTIQRTQQEDSAVYLCAWEVSSGNTIYFGEGSWLTVV.

This rearrangement joins TRBV19 to TRBJ1-1; no definite D call. CDR1 and CDR2 from the germline V gene are LNHDA and SQIVND (reference sequence). V gave up 7 bases and J gave up 1 base, with 7 bases separating them. The CDR3 is 12 residues long. The CDR3 sequence: CASMTGNTEAFF. DNA of the CDR3: TGTGCCAGTATGACCGGGAACACTGAAGCTTTCTTT.

This chain uses TRBV20-1 with TRBJ2-1, with D maybe TRBD2 (5 bases). This CDR3 has 11 residues. Germline loops: CDR1 DFQATT, CDR2 SNEGSKA (reference sequence). Trimming stripped 1 base from V and 8 bases from J, with 6 bases between. The CDR3 protein is CSARGEYEQFF. CDR3 nucleotides: TGCAGTGCTAGAGGGGAGTATGAGCAGTTCTTC.

This rearrangement joins TRBV27 to TRBJ2-7; 7 bases are shared with TRBD1. This CDR3 region has 13 residues. V lost 8 bases to trimming and J lost 1 base; unmatched junction nucleotides: 5. Looked up from germline, CDR1 is MNHEY and CDR2 is SMNVEV (reference sequence). CDR3 region: CASGEQGSYEQYF. The DNA for the CDR3 is TGTGCCAGCGGTGAACAGGGGTCCTACGAGCAGTACTTC.

The V and J genes are TRBV6-5 and TRBJ1-1; D unclear. V lost 0 bases, J lost 8 bases, and 10 bases lay in between. The CDR3 covers 13 residues. CDR1 is MNHEY and CDR2 is SVGAGI in the germline V gene. The CDR3, as DNA: TGTGCCAGCAGTTACTCTACCGAATTAGAAGCTTTCTTT. Amino acid sequence: CASSYSTELEAFF.

This chain links TRBV6-6 with TRBJ2-7; the match to TRBD1 covers 8 bases. V shed 2 bases and J 3 bases; nucleotides not matched to a gene: 3. CDR3 length equals 14 residues. The germline V gene has CDR1 MNHNY and CDR2 SVGAGI (reference sequence). The CDR3 protein is CASSYTDRVYEQYF. CDR3 coding DNA: TGTGCCAGCAGTTACACGGACAGGGTCTACGAGCAGTACTTC.

This clone was detected only once. The chain links TRBV7-9 to TRBJ2-7; the D is unclear. Trimming cost V 5 bases and J 7 bases, with 15 bases left between them. Per the germline V gene, CDR1 is SEHNR and CDR2 is FQNEAQ (reference sequence). The CDR3 is 13 amino acids. The CDR3 region is CASSRVGTEEQYF. The CDR3 coding sequence is TGTGCCAGCAGCCGAGTCGGAACAGAGGAGCAGTACTTC.

V is TRBV28 and J is TRBJ1-5; no clear D gene. CDR3 length: 14 residues. V was clipped by 10 bases and J by 7 bases, with 20 bases between them. Germline CDR1 is MDHEN and CDR2 is SYDVKM. The CDR3 DNA reads as TGTGCCACTCTGCCGGGCCGGTCTGGGCAGCCCCAGCATTTT. It specifies CATLPGRSGQPQHF.

This chain links TRBV4-2 with TRBJ1-1, with a weak D call TRBD1 (6 bases). V lost 2 bases to trimming and J lost 0 bases, with 13 bases between them. This CDR3 is built from 16 residues. CDR1 is LGHNA, CDR2 YNFKEQ, per germline. The CDR3 loop reads CASSQPGQEMNTEAFF. The CDR3, as DNA: TGTGCCAGCAGCCAACCGGGACAAGAAATGAACACTGAAGCTTTCTTT.

V gene TRBV5-1 combines with J gene TRBJ2-2; 7 bases are a match to TRBD2. CDR3 length: 17 residues. Germline trimming cut 5 bases from V and 5 bases from J; bases unmatched to any gene: 15. From germline, CDR1 is SGHRS and CDR2 YFSETQ. The CDR3 reads CASSIHRGGSSTGELFF. Written as DNA, the CDR3 is TGCGCCAGCAGTATTCACCGTGGCGGGAGTAGTACCGGGGAGCTGTTTTTT.

J is TRBJ2-5 and V is TRBV4-3; D not resolved. This CDR3 contains 17 residues. The germline V and J ends were trimmed by 0 bases and 2 bases, with 16 bases remaining between them. Looked up from germline, CDR1 is LGHNA and CDR2 is YSLEER. For the CDR3, the DNA is TGCGCCAGCAGCCAAGATGGGCCTCGGGCAATTCAAGAGACCCAGTACTTC. Amino acid sequence: CASSQDGPRAIQETQYF.

This chain links TRBV5-4 with TRBJ2-7; 7 nucleotides agree with TRBD1. Trimming took 3 bases from V and 6 from J; bases not matched to a gene: 6. The germline gives CDR1 SGHNT, CDR2 YYREEE (reference sequence). The CDR3 consists of 13 residues. CDR3 loop: CASSWGQSPEQYF. CDR3 coding DNA: TGTGCCAGCAGCTGGGGACAGAGCCCCGAGCAGTACTTC. Supplemented by reference TRBV5-4 and TRBJ2-7, the full variable domain reads ETGVTQSPTHLIKTRGQQVTLRCSSQSGHNTVSWYQQALGQGPQFIFQYYREEENGRGNFPPRFSGLQFPNYSSELNVNALELDDSALYLCASSWGQSPEQYFGPGTRLTVT.

The J gene is TRBJ1-1, the V gene TRBV13; D gene uncertain. Germline V gene data show CDR1 as PRHDT and CDR2 as FYEKMQ (reference sequence). This CDR3 region has 13 residues. Deletions cut 5 bases from V and 0 bases from J, with 7 bases between. This chain's CDR3 is CASSPELNTEAFF. CDR3 nucleotides: TGTGCCAGCAGCCCCGAGTTGAACACTGAAGCTTTCTTT.

The CDR3 nucleotides read TGTGCCAGCAGCTTAGGGATGAACACTGAAGCTTTCTTT. Translating gives CASSLGMNTEAFF. This chain joins TRBV7-3 and TRBJ1-1; D not resolved. V lost 2 bases and J lost 0, with 4 bases in between. The CDR3 length is 13 residues. CDR1 is SGHTA and CDR2 is FQGTGA in the germline V gene. The whole variable domain, filled in from reference TRBV7-3 and TRBJ1-1, reads GAGVSQTPSNKVTEKGKYVELRCDPISGHTALYWYRQSLGQGPEFLIYFQGTGAADDSGLPNDRFFAVRPEGSVSTLKIQRTERGDSAVYLCASSLGMNTEAFFGQGTRLTVV.

The chain has TRBV15 and TRBJ1-5; maybe TRBD1 (5 bases). The germline CDR1 and CDR2 sequences are LNHNV and YYDKDF (reference sequence). Trimming cost V 11 bases and J 4 bases, with 18 bases left between them. The CDR3 contains 14 residues. The CDR3 loop reads CAVQGQGANQPQHF. CDR3 coding DNA: TGTGCCGTTCAAGGGCAGGGTGCGAATCAGCCCCAGCATTTT.

The V call is TRBV15, the J call TRBJ2-3, with TRBD2 as a possible D gene (5 bases). The CDR3 is 22 residues long. CDR1 and CDR2 (germline): LNHNV, YYDKDF (reference sequence). V gave up 0 bases and J gave up 1 base, with 29 bases separating them. CDR3 bases: TGTGCCACCAGCAGAGAGGGTGCTAGAACCGGAGGAAGCGTCGTCGGCACAGATACGCAGTATTTT. Residues: CATSREGARTGGSVVGTDTQYF.

This sequence joins TRBV28 and TRBJ1-3; tentative D call: TRBD1 (5 bases). Germline V gene lookup returns CDR1 MDHEN and CDR2 SYDVKM. The CDR3 loop spans 19 amino acids. V was clipped by 1 base and J by 1 base, with 20 bases between them. The CDR3 sequence is CASSLYPGPRTYSGNTIYF. CDR3 coding DNA: TGTGCCAGCAGTTTATATCCAGGGCCCCGAACATATTCTGGAAACACCATATATTTT.

The rearrangement joins TRBV7-9 to TRBJ2-2; TRBD2 agrees at 9 bases. Trimming removed 2 bases from V and 3 bases from J; junction bases left unmatched: 7. CDR1 is SEHNR and CDR2 is FQNEAQ in the germline V gene (reference sequence). This CDR3 region has 17 residues. The CDR3 reads CASSLPERGVDTGELFF. CDR3 in DNA: TGTGCCAGCAGCTTACCCGAGCGGGGGGTGGACACCGGGGAGCTGTTTTTT. The variable domain in full, completed from reference TRBV7-9 and TRBJ2-2, reads DTGVSQNPRHKITKRGQNVTFRCDPISEHNRLYWYRQTLGQGPEFLTYFQNEAQLEKSRLLSDRFSAERPKGSFSTLEIQRTEQGDSAMYLCASSLPERGVDTGELFFGEGSRLTVL.

This sequence joins TRBV7-8 and TRBJ2-1; no firm D call. Trimming cost V 5 bases and J 0 bases, with 8 bases left between them. CDR1 and CDR2 (germline): SGHVS, FQNEAQ. The CDR3 totals 14 residues. In DNA, the CDR3 is TGTGCCAGCAGCCAGTATAGCTCCTACAATGAGCAGTTCTTC. Residues: CASSQYSSYNEQFF.

The count of this clone is one. The chain joins TRBV6-6 to TRBJ2-7, with D perhaps matching TRBD2 (6 bases). V lost 0 bases, J lost 2 bases, and 14 bases lay in between. The germline V gene has CDR1 MNHNY and CDR2 SVGAGI (reference sequence). This CDR3 comprises 16 residues. CDR3: CASSYSVGGRPYEQYF. CDR3 coding DNA: TGTGCCAGCAGTTACTCGGTGGGAGGTAGGCCCTACGAGCAGTACTTC.

This sequence joins TRBV27 and TRBJ2-1; D is tentatively TRBD1 or TRBD2 (5 bases each). The CDR3 extends over 12 amino acids. Deletions cut 8 bases from V and 4 bases from J, with 9 bases between. In germline, CDR1 is MNHEY, CDR2 SMNVEV (reference sequence). The chain's CDR3 is CASEGLYNEQFF. As DNA, the CDR3 is TGTGCCAGCGAGGGGCTTTACAATGAGCAGTTCTTC.

The count of this clone is one. The chain links TRBV19 to TRBJ1-1; maybe TRBD1 (6 bases). Trimming pared 4 bases from V and 0 bases from J, leaving 6 bases between. The CDR3 totals 13 residues. The germline V gene has CDR1 LNHDA and CDR2 SQIVND (reference sequence). CDR3 sequence (DNA): TGTGCCAGTAGTACAGGGGTGAACACTGAAGCTTTCTTT. Translation gives CASSTGVNTEAFF.

The chain combines TRBV18 with TRBJ2-1; no reliable D call. Trimming took off 0 bases at V and 0 bases at J, with 6 bases between the two ends. This CDR3 is 15 amino acids long. Germline V gene data show CDR1 as KGHSH and CDR2 as LQKENI. The CDR3 nucleotides are TGTGCCAGCTCACCACCCCGGGTCTCCTACAATGAGCAGTTCTTC. This sequence encodes CASSPPRVSYNEQFF.